This paragraph reports one T cell receptor beta chain. At one end, the junction sequence differs from germline, possibly due to a read error. This specimen belongs to a study of blood T cell repertoires in COVID-19. About the study: Nucleic acid was either cDNA or gDNA, and it came from T cells, B-cell-depleted T cells, or PBMCs.

Sequencing used immunoSEQ multiplex PCR; TCRdb keeps in-frame clones, though not all of them. The sample carries around 110,000 clones, 70% to 90% recorded once. The CDR3 totals 12 residues. In germline, CDR1 is SGHNT, CDR2 YYREEE (reference sequence). The rearrangement links TRBV5-4 to TRBJ1-1; 8 bases agree with TRBD1. This sequence was found in a man aged 35 to 55 with active or convalescent COVID-19. Specimen: peripheral blood. For the CDR3, the DNA is TGTGCCAGCAGCTCACCAGGGGGCGTTGGGCTTTTT. Protein product: CASSSPGGVGLF.